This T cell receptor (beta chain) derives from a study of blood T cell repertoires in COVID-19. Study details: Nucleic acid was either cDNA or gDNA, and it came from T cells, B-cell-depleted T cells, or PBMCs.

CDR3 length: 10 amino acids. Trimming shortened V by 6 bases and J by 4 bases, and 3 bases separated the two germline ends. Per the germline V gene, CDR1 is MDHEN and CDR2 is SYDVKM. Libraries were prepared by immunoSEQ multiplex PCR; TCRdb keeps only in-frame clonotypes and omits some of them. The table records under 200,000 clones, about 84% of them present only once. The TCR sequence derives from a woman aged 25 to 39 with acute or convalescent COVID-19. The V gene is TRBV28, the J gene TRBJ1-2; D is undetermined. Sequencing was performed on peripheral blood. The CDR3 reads CASSGYGYTF. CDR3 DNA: TGTGCCAGCAGCGGCTATGGCTACACCTTC.